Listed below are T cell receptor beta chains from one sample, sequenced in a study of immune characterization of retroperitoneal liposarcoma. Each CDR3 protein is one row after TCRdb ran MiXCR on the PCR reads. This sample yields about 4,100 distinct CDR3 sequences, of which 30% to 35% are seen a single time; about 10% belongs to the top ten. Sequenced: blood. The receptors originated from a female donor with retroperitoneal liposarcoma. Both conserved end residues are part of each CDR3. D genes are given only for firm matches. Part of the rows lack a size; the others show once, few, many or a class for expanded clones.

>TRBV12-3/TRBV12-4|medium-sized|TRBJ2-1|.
TGTGCCAGCAGTTTAGGGGATAGCGCCAGCTCCTACAATGAGCAGTTCTTC
CASSLGDSASSYNEQFF
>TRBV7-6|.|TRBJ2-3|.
TGTGCCAGCAGCCCGATGACAGGACCTAGCACAGATACGCAGTATTTT
CASSPMTGPSTDTQYF
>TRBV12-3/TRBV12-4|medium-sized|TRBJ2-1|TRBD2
TGTGCCAGCAGATTTAGCGGGAGGGCCTACAATGAGCAGTTCTTC
CASRFSGRAYNEQFF
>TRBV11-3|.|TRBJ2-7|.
TGTGCCAGCAGCTTTAGACAGGCCTACGAGCAGTACTTC
CASSFRQAYEQYF
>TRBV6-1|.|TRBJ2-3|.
TGTGCCAGCAGTGAAGAAGGAAGTGGCGCTACGCAGTATTTT
CASSEEGSGATQYF
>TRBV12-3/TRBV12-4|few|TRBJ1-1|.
TGTGCCAGCAGTTATGACGGATCGAACACTGAAGCTTTCTTT
CASSYDGSNTEAFF
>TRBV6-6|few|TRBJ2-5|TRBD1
TGTGCCAGCAGAGGGACAGCCCAAGAGACCCAGTACTTC
CASRGTAQETQYF
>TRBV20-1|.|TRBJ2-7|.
TGCAGGGCAAGCAGGGGGGGTACCTACGAGCAGTACTTC
CRASRGGTYEQYF
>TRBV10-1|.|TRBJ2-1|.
TGCGCCAGCAGTGAGTCAAGGAAGAACGGCAATGAGCAGTTCTTC
CASSESRKNGNEQFF
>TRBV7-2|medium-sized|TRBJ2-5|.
TGTGCCAGCAGCTTTGGGCAGCCGGGGGAGACCCAGTACTTC
CASSFGQPGETQYF
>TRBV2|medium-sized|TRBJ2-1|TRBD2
TGTGCCAGCAGTGCTGGGGACTACGCTGACAATGAGCAGTTCTTC
CASSAGDYADNEQFF
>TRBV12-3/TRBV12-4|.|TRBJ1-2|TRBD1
TGTGCCAGCAGCACCCGGACAGGGGGAGGCGGCTACACCTTC
CASSTRTGGGGYTF
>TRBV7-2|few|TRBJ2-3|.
TGTGCCAGCAGCTTACGGGCGGGGCGCACAGATACGCAGTATTTT
CASSLRAGRTDTQYF
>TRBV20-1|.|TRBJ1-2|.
TGCAGTGCTAGGGGGGCTCCTGGCTACACCTTC
CSARGAPGYTF
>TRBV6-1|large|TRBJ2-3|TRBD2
TGTGCCAGCAGTGCAGCGGGAGAGGGTGATACGCAGTATTTT
CASSAAGEGDTQYF
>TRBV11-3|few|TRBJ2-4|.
TGTGCCAGCAGCTTAGCCTTCAGGGCTACCTCAAACCTAGCCAAAAACATTCAGTACTTC
CASSLAFRATSNLAKNIQYF
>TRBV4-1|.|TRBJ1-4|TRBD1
TGCGCCAGCAGCCGCCCCCTCGGGACAGGGCTTGAAAAACTGTTTTTT
CASSRPLGTGLEKLFF
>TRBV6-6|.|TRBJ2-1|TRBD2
TGTGCCAGCAGACCCGGGACTAGCGGGAGGGCCCTCTCCAATGAGCAGTTCTTC
CASRPGTSGRALSNEQFF
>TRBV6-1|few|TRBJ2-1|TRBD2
TGTGCCAGCACAAGCTCGCTAGCGGGAGACAATGAGCAGTTCTTC
CASTSSLAGDNEQFF
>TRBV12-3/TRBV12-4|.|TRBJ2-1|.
TGTGCCAGCAGTAGCTTTAGCGGCCTCTCCTACAATGAGCAGTTCTTC
CASSSFSGLSYNEQFF
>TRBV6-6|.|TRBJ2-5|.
TGTGCCAGCAGTTACGACACTCTCGAGACCCAGTACTTC
CASSYDTLETQYF
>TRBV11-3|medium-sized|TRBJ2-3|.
TGTGCCAGCAGCCCGGGCCTTACAGATACGCAGTATTTT
CASSPGLTDTQYF
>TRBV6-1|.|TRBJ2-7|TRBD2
TGTGCCAGCAGTTCGCTAGCGGGGGGGCCAGCCGACAATGAGCAGTACTTC
CASSSLAGGPADNEQYF
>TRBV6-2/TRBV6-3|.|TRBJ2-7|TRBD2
TGTGCCAGCAGTTACCTTGCGGGAGTTGGCTACGAGCAGTACTTC
CASSYLAGVGYEQYF
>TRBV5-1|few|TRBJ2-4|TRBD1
TGCGCCAGCAGCCTAGACAATCCGACAGGGGGAACCAAAAACATTCAGTACTTC
CASSLDNPTGGTKNIQYF
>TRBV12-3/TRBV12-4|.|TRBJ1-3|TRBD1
TGTGCCAGCAGCAATAGGCCCGCCAGGGGGCATGAAAACACCATATATTTT
CASSNRPARGHENTIYF
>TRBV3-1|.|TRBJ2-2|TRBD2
TGTGCCAGCAGCGGGACTAGCGGGAAGGGCGGGGAGCTGTTTTTT
CASSGTSGKGGELFF
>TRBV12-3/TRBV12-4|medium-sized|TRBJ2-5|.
TGTGCCAGCAGTTTAAACCCGGCATTACATCGACAAGAGACCCAGTACTTC
CASSLNPALHRQETQYF
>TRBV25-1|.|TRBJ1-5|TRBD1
TGTGCCAGCAGTGCTGACAGGGAAGGGAGCAATCAGCCCCAGCATTTT
CASSADREGSNQPQHF
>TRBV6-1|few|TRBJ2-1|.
TGTGCCAGCACGGGCCACAGGGAGGGCCAAGAGACCCAGTTCTTC
CASTGHREGQETQFF
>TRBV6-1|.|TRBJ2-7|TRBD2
TGTGCCAGCAGTGAATTGGGAGGGGACTACGAGCAGTACTTC
CASSELGGDYEQYF
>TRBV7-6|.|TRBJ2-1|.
TGTGCCAGCAGCTTATACGGCAGGGAAACCTACAATGAGCAGTTCTTC
CASSLYGRETYNEQFF
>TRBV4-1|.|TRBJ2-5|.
TGCGCCAGCAGCCAAGATTTTCTACCCCGGGAGACCCAGTACTTC
CASSQDFLPRETQYF
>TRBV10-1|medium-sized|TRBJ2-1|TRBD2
TGCGCCAGCAGTGAGTATCTAGCGGGAGGAGCCCGGGAGCAGTTCTTC
CASSEYLAGGAREQFF
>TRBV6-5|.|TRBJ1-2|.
TGTGCCAGCAGTTACTCGCGGGGAGGGTCTCTATATGGCTACACCTTC
CASSYSRGGSLYGYTF
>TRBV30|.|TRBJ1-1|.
TGTGCCTGGAGAAGCAGGAAGAGGAGAGCTTTCTTT
CAWRSRKRRAFF
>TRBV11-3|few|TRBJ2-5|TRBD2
TGTGCCAGCAGCTTACGGACTAGCGGTCAAGAGACCCAGTACTTC
CASSLRTSGQETQYF
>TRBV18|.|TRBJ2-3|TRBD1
TGTGCCAGCTCGATTACAGGGGTCGGCACAGATACGCAGTATTTT
CASSITGVGTDTQYF
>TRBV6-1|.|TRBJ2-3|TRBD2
TGTGCCAGCAGTTATCAGGCGGGAGTACCGCAGTATTTT
CASSYQAGVPQYF